The TCR beta chain under discussion was sequenced for a study of blood T cell repertoires in COVID-19. On the study more broadly: The United States, Italy and Spain were the sources of the acute and convalescent COVID-19 samples. In each case, the material was cDNA or gDNA derived from T cells, B-cell-depleted T cells, or PBMCs.

Profiled with immunoSEQ multiplex PCR; TCRdb holds only in-frame clones, not every one. The repertoire consists of around 120,000 clones, with roughly four fifths occurring once and the leading ten covering approximately 7.6%. CDR3 length equals 13 residues. V usage is TRBV21-1 and J usage is TRBJ2-5; TRBD1 is the table's D call, not checked against the DNA. TRBV21-1 has pseudogene status. The source material was peripheral blood. The TCR originated in an older man with active or convalescent COVID-19. In nucleotides, the CDR3 is TGTGCCAGCAGTGGCGGACAGTGGGAGACCCAGTACTTC. Amino acids: CASSGGQWETQYF.